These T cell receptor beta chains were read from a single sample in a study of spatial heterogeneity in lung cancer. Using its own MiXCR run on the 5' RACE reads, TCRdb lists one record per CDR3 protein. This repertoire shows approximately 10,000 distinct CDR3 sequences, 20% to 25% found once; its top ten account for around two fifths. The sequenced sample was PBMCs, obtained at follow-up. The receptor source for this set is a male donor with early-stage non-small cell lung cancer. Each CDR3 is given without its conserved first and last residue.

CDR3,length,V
AWSVLSRQLNYGYT,14,TRBV30
ASSPAMGTEAF,11,TRBV18
ASSRDRNEKLF,11,TRBV5-1
SAREFGTSGNTGELF,15,TRBV20-1
ASSNPGAQETQY,12,TRBV7-6
ASSSTGPGEQY,11,TRBV27
ATSRVSSGANVLT,13,TRBV15
ASSAGTEYEQY,11,TRBV9
SAKDGRSGNTIY,12,TRBV20-1
ASSFWQGGYEQY,12,TRBV28
ASSLGGVDGYT,11,TRBV5-1
ASSLGPRQFLYGYT,14,TRBV27
SARSERGGGNQPQH,14,TRBV20-1
ASSSMDITEAF,11,TRBV5-1
ASSPLGRGKTGELF,14,TRBV9
ASSPPGTGDYSGYT,14,TRBV18
ASRDRVGVIAKNIQY,15,TRBV6-4
ASTPDRGGETQY,12,TRBV19
ASSLAMTSGSDTQY,14,TRBV7-8
ASSFWTGGWNEQF,13,TRBV7-9
ASRFPAGEQY,10,TRBV6-5
ASSLAGGGTGANVLT,15,TRBV7-6
ATKGQGNTGELF,12,TRBV2
ASSFSGSSPLH,11,TRBV12-3/TRBV12-4
ATSRWRGLFTDTQY,14,TRBV15
ASSAGLPGNEQF,12,TRBV7-2
ASSLTRQGPTGELF,14,TRBV5-1
ASSGWAGGPLDEQF,14,TRBV7-3
ASSSYSGNTIY,11,TRBV7-2
AISESSAGGNSPLH,14,TRBV10-3
ASSFTQGAFDEQF,13,TRBV7-6
SVETDGNTGELF,12,TRBV29-1
ASSQTRGSYEQY,12,TRBV3-1
ASSSPNAFGTEAF,13,TRBV7-6
ASGIYGTAGEKLF,13,TRBV5-1
ASSPSKDGAF,10,TRBV7-8
SVANYGYT,8,TRBV29-1
SVRQGRNYGYT,11,TRBV29-1
AWRRRPEYNSPLH,13,TRBV30
SAENRGRSNEQY,12,TRBV29-1
ASSLTGQSNQPQH,13,TRBV5-1
ASSLDAGGTDTQY,13,TRBV7-9
ASSPRRDSKGTEQY,14,TRBV18
ATSDSGLAGRTGELF,15,TRBV24-1
ASSVAGARNTEAF,13,TRBV2
SAQEPARPYNEQF,13,TRBV20-1
ASSMSGRSDTQY,12,TRBV27